The 22 T cell receptor beta chains below all came from one sample that was sequenced in a study of a mutant IDH1 vaccine in newly diagnosed glioma. Libraries were prepared by immunoSEQ multiplex PCR; TCRdb keeps only in-frame clonotypes and omits some of them. The profile shows roughly 40,000 clones, approximately 90% of them singletons. Indicated time point: week 5, during vaccination. In the vaccine, a single dose held 300 ug of the mutant IDH1 20-mer peptide, along with topical imiquimod. Their antigens remain unidentified. The sequencing here drew on PBMCs, taken from a glioma patient whose treatment included an IDH1 peptide vaccine. These receptors all come from a man between 45 and 60 years old with glioma.

The chain couples TRBV29-1 to TRBJ1-5; possible D gene TRBD1, 5 bases. The V gene lost 7 bases and the J gene lost 6 bases, with 22 bases spanning the gap. The CDR3 is 15 residues long. Germline assignment: CDR1 SQVTM and CDR2 ANQGSEA. The CDR3 loop reads CSAQIGISGGQPQHF. The CDR3 DNA sequence: TGCAGCGCCCAGATTGGAATCAGTGGGGGTCAGCCCCAGCATTTT. Based on the CDR3 plus reference TRBV29-1 and TRBJ1-5, the full variable domain is SAVISQKPSRDICQRGTSLTIQCQVDSQVTMMFWYRQQPGQSLTLIATANQGSEATYESGFVIDKFPISRPNLTFSTLTVSNMSPEDSSIYLCSAQIGISGGQPQHFGDGTRLSIL.

J is TRBJ1-1 and V is TRBV6-1, with no clear D. CDR3 length: 15 amino acids. Germline loops: CDR1 MNHNS, CDR2 SASEGT. V was clipped by 8 bases and J by 0 bases, with 16 bases between them. The CDR3 here is CASHREPGMNTEAFF. DNA for the CDR3: TGTGCCAGCCATCGTGAACCCGGGATGAACACTGAAGCTTTCTTT.

V is TRBV27 and J is TRBJ2-2; perhaps TRBD2 as D (5 bases). This CDR3 region has 15 residues. CDR1 and CDR2 (germline): MNHEY, SMNVEV (reference sequence). Trimming took 5 bases from V and 4 from J, leaving 14 bases between them. The CDR3 loop reads CASSLGSGGTGELFF. In nucleotides, the CDR3 is TGTGCCAGCAGTCTGGGGAGCGGCGGCACCGGGGAGCTGTTTTTT.

The chain is built from TRBV6-1 and TRBJ2-3; 8 positions match TRBD2. This CDR3 is built from 12 residues. The germline CDR1 and CDR2 sequences are MNHNS and SASEGT. With 7 bases clipped from V and 10 bases from J, the junction kept 7 bases outside the gene matches. The CDR3, as DNA: TGTGCCAGCAAGGAGACTAGCGAGCCGCAGTATTTT. Amino acids: CASKETSEPQYF.

J is TRBJ2-7 and V is TRBV30; a possible D gene is TRBD2 (5 bases). V shed 4 bases and J shed 3 bases, with 7 bases lying between them. The germline CDR1 and CDR2 sequences are GTSNPN and SVGIG (reference sequence). CDR3 size: 11 residues. The CDR3 nucleotides are TGTGCCTGGACACGGGGCTACGAGCAGTACTTC. Translated, it gives CAWTRGYEQYF.

The V and J genes are TRBV7-9 and TRBJ1-1; tentative D call: TRBD1 (5 bases). Germline CDR1 reads SEHNR; CDR2 reads FQNEAQ (reference sequence). Between the trimmed V and J ends, which lost 3 bases and 8 bases, there was a span of 16 bases. CDR3 length: 14 residues. The CDR3 spells CASSFSITGLEAFF. In nucleotides, the CDR3 is TGTGCCAGCAGCTTCTCCATCACAGGCCTCGAAGCTTTCTTT.

This clone was seen only once. The chain employs TRBV5-5 and TRBJ1-5, with D maybe TRBD1 (5 bases). The V end lost 7 bases, the J end lost 0 bases, and 14 bases lay between the germline ends. The germline V gene has CDR1 SGHKS and CDR2 YYEKEE (reference sequence). The CDR3 is made up of 15 amino acids. CDR3 sequence: CASGRGPTSNQPQHF. The DNA of the CDR3 is TGTGCCAGCGGCCGGGGACCCACTAGCAATCAGCCCCAGCATTTT.

CDR3 protein: CASSIGGGGPEAFF. CDR3 sequence (DNA): TGTGCCAGTAGTATCGGAGGGGGCGGCCCTGAAGCTTTCTTT. This rearrangement joins TRBV19 to TRBJ1-1; the match to TRBD1 covers 7 bases. Unmatched junction bases numbered 7, after V lost 3 bases and J lost 6 bases. The CDR3 loop spans 14 amino acids. Germline V CDR1 and CDR2: LNHDA, SQIVND (reference sequence). Complete variable domain (other parts from reference TRBV19 and TRBJ1-1): DGGITQSPKYLFRKEGQNVTLSCEQNLNHDAMYWYRQDPGQGLRLIYYSQIVNDFQKGDIAEGYSVSREKKESFPLTVTSAQKNPTAFYLCASSIGGGGPEAFFGQGTRLTVV.

The rearrangement links TRBV5-1 to TRBJ2-1; D may match TRBD1 or TRBD2 (5 bases each). V was pared by 4 bases and J by 8 bases, with 16 bases between. Germline CDR1 and CDR2: SGHRS and YFSETQ. The CDR3 length is 14 residues. CDR3 bases: TGCGCCAGCAGCCTCGGGACCGCGGGCGATGAGCAGTTCTTC. Its protein product is CASSLGTAGDEQFF.

The chain combines TRBV5-1 with TRBJ2-3, with 10 bases aligning to TRBD1. Germline trimming cut 0 bases from V and 3 bases from J; bases unmatched to any gene: 1. Germline V gives CDR1 SGHRS, CDR2 YFSETQ. The CDR3 sequence is 15 residues long. This chain's CDR3 is CASSLGGQGTDTQYF. The CDR3 DNA follows: TGCGCCAGCAGCTTGGGGGGACAGGGGACAGATACGCAGTATTTT.

The rearrangement uses TRBV5-1 and TRBJ1-2, with D uncertain. V shed 6 bases and J shed 10 bases, with 25 bases lying between them. CDR3 length equals 15 residues. Germline V lookup: CDR1 SGHRS, CDR2 YFSETQ. The chain's CDR3 is CASTSGGIRFRSYTF. Written as DNA, the CDR3 is TGCGCCAGCACCTCGGGCGGGATCCGTTTCAGGTCCTACACCTTC.

CDR3 coding DNA: TGCAGCGTTGAAGGGGAGGGGGCGGTCAACGAGCAGTACTTC. Protein: CSVEGEGAVNEQYF. The gene calls are TRBV29-1 and TRBJ2-7; possibly TRBD1 or TRBD2 for D (7 bases each). This CDR3 spans 14 amino acids. Germline V gene lookup returns CDR1 SQVTM and CDR2 ANQGSEA. Deletions cut 1 base from V and 5 bases from J, with 15 bases between.

The rearrangement links TRBV9 to TRBJ1-1; possible D gene TRBD1, 5 bases. With 2 bases removed from V and 1 base from J, the gap between germline ends came to 9 bases. The CDR3 runs to 14 residues. The germline V gene encodes CDR1 SGDLS and CDR2 YYNGEE. The CDR3 DNA is TGTGCCAGCAGCGTTTCGGGGCAGAACACTGAAGCTTTCTTT. Protein product: CASSVSGQNTEAFF.

The rearrangement links TRBV6-5 to TRBJ2-7; weak D call: TRBD1 (6 bases). Trimming shortened V by 5 bases and J by 1 base, and 15 bases separated the two germline ends. The CDR3 covers 15 residues. Germline CDR1 MNHEY, CDR2 SVGAGI. The chain's CDR3 is CASSAQGLGSYEQYF. The DNA of the CDR3 is TGTGCCAGCAGTGCGCAGGGGTTGGGGTCCTACGAGCAGTACTTC.

The chain uses TRBV4-2 and TRBJ2-3, with D perhaps matching TRBD2 (5 bases). The CDR3 loop spans 17 amino acids. Trimming removed 1 base at V and 1 base at J, with 15 bases between. CDR1 is LGHNA and CDR2 is YNFKEQ in the germline V gene. CDR3 DNA: TGTGCCAGCAGCCAAGCCCGGACTGCCCTCGGCACAGATACGCAGTATTTT. Translating gives CASSQARTALGTDTQYF.

This chain links TRBV6-1 with TRBJ1-4; 8 bases fit TRBD1. The germline V gene has CDR1 MNHNS and CDR2 SASEGT. This CDR3 has 15 residues. After removal of 4 bases from V and 7 bases from J, the junction contained 8 bases not matched to a gene. This CDR3 reads CASSGSPTGAEKLFF. The CDR3, as DNA: TGTGCCAGCAGTGGATCCCCGACAGGGGCTGAAAAACTGTTTTTT.

By sample share, this clone is large (0.1 to 1%). The chain recombines TRBV6-5 with TRBJ2-1; 12 nucleotides agree with TRBD2. The CDR3 has 15 amino acids. CDR1 MNHEY and CDR2 SVGAGI come from the germline V gene. J gave up 10 bases and V 0 bases, and 4 bases lay outside the gene matches. CDR3 in amino acids: CASSYSTSGGAEQFF. CDR3 in DNA: TGTGCCAGCAGTTACTCGACTAGCGGGGGAGCAGAGCAGTTCTTC.

The gene calls are TRBV19 and TRBJ2-1; TRBD2 agrees at 14 bases. Germline CDR1 and CDR2: LNHDA and SQIVND (reference sequence). The CDR3 contains 17 residues. The V gene end was trimmed by 7 bases and the J gene end by 8 bases; junction bases not matched to a gene: 13. The CDR3 sequence: CASNGGTSGSGTDEQFF. CDR3 in DNA: TGTGCCAGTAATGGGGGGACTAGCGGGAGCGGGACGGATGAGCAGTTCTTC. The full variable domain, in which reference TRBV19 and TRBJ2-1 provide the parts outside the CDR3, is DGGITQSPKYLFRKEGQNVTLSCEQNLNHDAMYWYRQDPGQGLRLIYYSQIVNDFQKGDIAEGYSVSREKKESFPLTVTSAQKNPTAFYLCASNGGTSGSGTDEQFFGPGTRLTVL.

The chain combines TRBV29-1 with TRBJ2-7; no firm D call. The CDR3 covers 15 residues. Germline V gene data show CDR1 as SQVTM and CDR2 as ANQGSEA. Trimming pared 0 bases from V and 2 bases from J, leaving 14 bases between. The CDR3 region has the DNA TGCAGCGTTGAAGATCGGACCGGCCCTGCCTACGAGCAGTACTTC. This sequence encodes CSVEDRTGPAYEQYF.

The chain uses TRBV4-1 and TRBJ1-2; 7 nucleotides agree with TRBD1. Trimming took 6 bases from V and 8 from J; bases not matched to a gene: 6. The CDR3 is 12 residues long. The germline gives CDR1 MGHRA, CDR2 YSYEKL. The CDR3 spells CASSRQGDGYTF. CDR3 sequence (DNA): TGCGCCAGCAGTCGGCAGGGGGACGGCTACACCTTC.

V usage is TRBV16 and J usage is TRBJ1-1; TRBD1 might be the D (5 bases). Trimming cost V 4 bases and J 0 bases, with 18 bases left between them. Germline loops: CDR1 KGHSY, CDR2 FQNENV. The CDR3 is 17 amino acids. The CDR3 sequence: CASSPRRTGDMNTEAFF. CDR3 nucleotides: TGTGCCAGCAGCCCACGGCGAACAGGAGACATGAACACTGAAGCTTTCTTT.

Remarks on this clone: The sample has other DNA sequences that encode this CDR3 too. The chain links TRBV6-1 to TRBJ2-5; no reliable D call. The CDR3 extends over 13 amino acids. The V gene's germline CDR1 is MNHNS and CDR2 SASEGT. The germline V and J ends were trimmed by 3 bases and 1 base, with 6 bases remaining between them. CDR3 in DNA: TGTGCCAGCAGTGACCCTGCCCAAGAGACCCAGTACTTC. This sequence encodes CASSDPAQETQYF.